This paragraph covers one T cell receptor beta chain sequence. What it binds is unknown. This specimen comes from a study of cytomegalovirus exposure and HLA in healthy donors. Findings and limits, study-wide: A later analysis associated some 18,000 TCR beta sequences with HLA alleles at a 0.05 false discovery rate. Serostatus for CMV was the only available immune exposure information. Researchers counted over 150 TCR beta chains as cytomegalovirus-associated. Exclusion applied to some V segments, including TRBV6-2 and TRBV6-3, as they were indistinguishable.

Germline assignment: CDR1 SNHLY and CDR2 FYNNEI. The ends were cut back, 6 bases at V and 4 bases at J, with 13 bases in the middle. The CDR3 runs 14 residues. This PCR relied on a set of 60 Vbeta primers and 13 Jbeta primers. Data came from immunoSEQ multiplex PCR; TCRdb stores just in-frame clones and leaves some out. The sample holds approximately 160,000 clones, 80% seen once. V is TRBV2 and J is TRBJ1-3, with D possibly being TRBD1 (6 bases). Specimen: PBMCs. The sequence derives from a woman aged 50 to 65 in good health and CMV-seropositive. The CDR3: CASSQQGAGNTIYF. The CDR3 DNA is TGTGCCAGCAGCCAACAGGGAGCCGGAAACACCATATATTTT.